This T cell receptor (beta chain) came from a study of beta chain features in type 1 diabetes. Reverse transcription of all isolated RNA meant that expressed TCRB transcripts were sequenced. Assay used: immunoSEQ multiplex PCR; TCRdb lists only in-frame clones, some missing. The sample holds fewer than 200,000 clones, more than 10% seen once. Study-level points and caveats: Sampled from patients, naive, central memory and Treg TCRB repertoires appeared more similar than those sampled from healthy donors. VDJ junctions sequenced from type 1 diabetes patients showed fewer insertions and more deletions.

This clone was counted at least ten times. The antigen remains undetermined. Within the sample, other DNA sequences also encode this same CDR3. The V gene lost 0 bases and the J gene lost 5 bases, with 6 bases spanning the gap. The CDR3 length is 13 residues. Per the germline V gene, CDR1 is SEHNR and CDR2 is FQNEAQ (reference sequence). Purities over 95% were achieved in all sorted populations. The sequenced material came from central memory CD4+ T cells from blood. V is TRBV7-9 and J is TRBJ2-3, with a weak D call TRBD2 (5 bases). This sequence was found in a young woman in good health. For the CDR3, the DNA is TGTGCCAGCAGCTTAGCCGGAGGAGATACGCAGTATTTT. Translated, it gives CASSLAGGDTQYF.